This T cell receptor beta chain was profiled in a study of blood T cells in healthy people across ages. With a J-beta primer mix and a sample-barcoded 5' primer, a second PCR ran about 6 to 11 cycles. MiXCR, run by TCRdb on the 5' RACE reads, gives a single entry per CDR3 protein. This sample yields over 1,500,000 distinct CDR3 sequences, of which about 50% are seen a single time; around 2.1% belongs to the top ten. Sequenced input: blood. The TCR sequence derives from a woman between 40 and 55 years old in good health.

CDR3 coding DNA: TGCGCCAGCAGCCCCAGGGGGCTTGACGACAATGAGCAGTTCTTC. Its translation: CASSPRGLDDNEQFF. The chain links TRBV5-1 to TRBJ2-1; the match to TRBD1 covers 8 bases. J gave up 5 bases and V 4 bases, and 8 bases lay outside the gene matches. CDR3 size: 15 residues. The germline V gene encodes CDR1 SGHRS and CDR2 YFSETQ.